The 2 T cell receptor beta chains reported below all come from one sample, sequenced in a study of T cell changes during pregnancy in multiple sclerosis. Repertoires were generated with immunoSEQ multiplex PCR, while TCRdb's copy carries only in-frame clones and drops some. The sample consists of 40,000 to 55,000 clones, 90% of them appearing once. This specimen consisted of CD4+ T cells from peripheral blood mononuclear cells, obtained before pregnancy. These receptors were taken from a female donor with multiple sclerosis, enrolled in a pregnancy study.

The V call is TRBV7-9, the J call TRBJ2-1; 8 nucleotides line up with TRBD2. V shed 4 bases and J 4 bases; nucleotides not matched to a gene: 6. Germline CDR1 is SEHNR and CDR2 is FQNEAQ (reference sequence). CDR3 length: 15 residues. CDR3 nucleotides: TGTGCCAGCAGCTCAGGACTAGCCGGGTACAATGAGCAGTTCTTC. It encodes CASSSGLAGYNEQFF.

This clone turned up a few times. The rearrangement links TRBV4-1 to TRBJ1-1, with a possible D match to TRBD1 (5 bases). Germline loops: CDR1 MGHRA, CDR2 YSYEKL. V was cut by 6 bases and J by 0 bases, with 11 bases left in between. The CDR3 covers 14 residues. CDR3 loop: CASRGPLMNTEAFF. CDR3 coding DNA: TGCGCCAGCAGGGGGCCCCTTATGAACACTGAAGCTTTCTTT.